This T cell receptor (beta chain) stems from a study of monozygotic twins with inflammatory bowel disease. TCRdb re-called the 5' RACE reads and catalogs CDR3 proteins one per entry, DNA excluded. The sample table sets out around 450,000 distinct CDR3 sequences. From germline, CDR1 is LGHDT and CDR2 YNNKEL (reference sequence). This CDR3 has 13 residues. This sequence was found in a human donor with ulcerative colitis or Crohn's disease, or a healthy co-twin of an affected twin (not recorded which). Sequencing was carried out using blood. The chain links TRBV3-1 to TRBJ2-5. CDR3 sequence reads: CASSFLTQETQYF.